This T cell receptor (beta chain) was identified in a study of T cell repertoires in cytomegalovirus infection. This clonotype has more than one count but fewer than ten. The antigen is unknown. Via MiXCR, TCRdb re-called the reads, giving one row per CDR3 protein. The data hold over 250,000 distinct CDR3 sequences, with around 20% observed a single time. The sample in question was cultured PBMCs, obtained from culture after CMV antigen stimulation. This clonotype originated in a human donor in good health (CMV status not recorded). Some clones in this sample may be carry-over from other donors' samples.

CDR3 region: CASSRTGTGVDEQYF. CDR3 coding DNA: TGTGCCAGCAGTCGAACCGGGACAGGGGTCGACGAGCAGTACTTC. This chain uses TRBV6-5 with TRBJ2-7; 10 bases match TRBD1. Trimming took 5 bases from V and 5 from J; bases not matched to a gene: 9. The CDR3 is 15 residues long. The germline gives CDR1 MNHEY, CDR2 SVGAGI.